The clone carrying this T cell receptor (beta chain) showed up just a few times. The data originate from a study of blood T cell repertoires in COVID-19. Study information: PBMCs, B-cell-depleted T cells, or T cells were the source of the cDNA or gDNA that made up the material.

The V gene end was trimmed by 0 bases and the J gene end by 8 bases; junction bases not matched to a gene: 18. The CDR3 totals 18 residues. Germline V CDR1 and CDR2: MGHRA, YSYEKL. Original methodology: For nucleated cells, counts were estimated from reference gene primer amplification. TCRdb's table, derived via immunoSEQ multiplex PCR, lists solely in-frame clones and lacks some. V and J calls and clone size are those listed in that table; D and trimming were worked out from the DNA. The data show some 140,000 clones, roughly 83% seen once. The genes are TRBV4-1 and TRBJ1-2, with 7 bases matching TRBD1. The source is a man aged 40-50 years with acute COVID-19. Sequencing input: PBMCs or T cells enriched from blood (not recorded which). CDR3 amino acids: CASSQDLVMRQGGLGYTF. DNA of the CDR3: TGCGCCAGCAGCCAAGATTTGGTTATGAGACAGGGCGGCCTAGGCTACACCTTC.